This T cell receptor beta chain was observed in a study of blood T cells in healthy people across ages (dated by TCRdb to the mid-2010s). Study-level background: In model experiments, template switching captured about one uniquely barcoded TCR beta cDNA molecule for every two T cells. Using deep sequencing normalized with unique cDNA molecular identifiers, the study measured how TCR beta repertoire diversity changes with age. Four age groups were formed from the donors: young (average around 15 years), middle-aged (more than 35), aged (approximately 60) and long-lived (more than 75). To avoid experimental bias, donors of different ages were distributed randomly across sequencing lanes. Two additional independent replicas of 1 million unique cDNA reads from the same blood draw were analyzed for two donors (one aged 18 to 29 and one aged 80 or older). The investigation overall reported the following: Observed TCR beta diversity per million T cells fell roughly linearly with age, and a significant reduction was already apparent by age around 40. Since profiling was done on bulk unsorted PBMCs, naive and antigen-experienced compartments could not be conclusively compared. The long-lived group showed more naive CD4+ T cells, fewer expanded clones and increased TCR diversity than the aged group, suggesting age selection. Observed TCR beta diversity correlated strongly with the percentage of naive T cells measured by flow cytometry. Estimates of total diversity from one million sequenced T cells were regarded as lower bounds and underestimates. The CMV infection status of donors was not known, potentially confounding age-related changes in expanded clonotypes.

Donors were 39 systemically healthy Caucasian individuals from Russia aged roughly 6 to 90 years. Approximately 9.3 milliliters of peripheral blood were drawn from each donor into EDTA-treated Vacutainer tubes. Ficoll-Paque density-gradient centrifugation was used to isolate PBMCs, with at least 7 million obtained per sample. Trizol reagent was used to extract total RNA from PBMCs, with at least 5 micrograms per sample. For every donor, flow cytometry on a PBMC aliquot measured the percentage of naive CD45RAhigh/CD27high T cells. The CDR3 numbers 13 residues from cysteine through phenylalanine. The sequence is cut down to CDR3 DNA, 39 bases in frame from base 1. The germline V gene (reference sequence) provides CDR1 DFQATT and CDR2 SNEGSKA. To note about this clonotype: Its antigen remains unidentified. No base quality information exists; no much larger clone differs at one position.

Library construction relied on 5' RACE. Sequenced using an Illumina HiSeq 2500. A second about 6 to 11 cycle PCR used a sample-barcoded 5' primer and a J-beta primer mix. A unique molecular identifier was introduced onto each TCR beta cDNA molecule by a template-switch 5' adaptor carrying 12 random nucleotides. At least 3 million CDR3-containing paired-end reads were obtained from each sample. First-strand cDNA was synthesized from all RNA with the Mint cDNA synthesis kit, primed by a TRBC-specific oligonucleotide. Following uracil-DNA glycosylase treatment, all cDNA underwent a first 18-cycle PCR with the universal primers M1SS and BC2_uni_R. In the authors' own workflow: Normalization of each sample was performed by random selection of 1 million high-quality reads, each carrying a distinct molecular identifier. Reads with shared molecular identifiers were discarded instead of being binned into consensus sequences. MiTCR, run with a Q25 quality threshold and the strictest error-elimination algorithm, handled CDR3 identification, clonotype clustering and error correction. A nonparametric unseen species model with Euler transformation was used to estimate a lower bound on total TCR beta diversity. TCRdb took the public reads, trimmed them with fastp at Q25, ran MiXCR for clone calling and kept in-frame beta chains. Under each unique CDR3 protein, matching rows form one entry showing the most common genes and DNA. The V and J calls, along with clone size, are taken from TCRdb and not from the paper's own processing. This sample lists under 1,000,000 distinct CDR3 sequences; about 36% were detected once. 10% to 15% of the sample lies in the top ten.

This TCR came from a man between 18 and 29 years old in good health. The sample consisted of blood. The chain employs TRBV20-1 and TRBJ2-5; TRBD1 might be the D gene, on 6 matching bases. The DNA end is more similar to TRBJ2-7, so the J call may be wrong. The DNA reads TGCAGTGCTAGCCCAAACACAGGGCTCGAGCAGTACTTC. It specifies CSASPNTGLEQYF.